A single sample gave rise to the 32 T cell receptor beta chains below, sequenced in a study of CD8+CD57+ T cells in acquired aplastic anemia (dated by TCRdb to 2017 to 2018). Sequencing was performed on an Illumina HiSeq 2000. Genomic DNA was used as template for profiling of TCR beta VDJ combinations and CDR3 sequences. The raw public data were reprocessed by TCRdb itself: fastp quality trimming at Q25, MiXCR clonotype calling, in-frame beta chains only. Duplicate CDR3 protein sequences are folded into a single record with the most common DNA and genes. This sample gives roughly 81,000 distinct CDR3 sequences in total; about half of them show up just once. Approximately 61% of the sample lies in the top ten. Sample: sorted CD4+, CD8+, or CD8+CD57+ T cells (not recorded which) from PBMCs. The receptors derive from a human donor in good health, serving as a control.

Note on this clonotype: One end of the junction varies from germline; a read error may be responsible. The V gene is TRBV10-3, the J gene TRBJ2-3; TRBD2 aligns across 8 bases. The CDR3 loop spans 16 amino acids. Germline CDR1 is ENHRY and CDR2 is SYGVKD. In nucleotides, the CDR3 is TGTGCCAGCAGTGAAGCACGAGCGGGAGTCACAGATACGCAGTATTTT. It translates to CASSEARAGVTDTQYF.

The table lists this clonotype with a few counts. This rearrangement joins TRBV7-9 to TRBJ1-2; D gene unclear. This CDR3 has 15 residues. The V gene's germline CDR1 is SEHNR and CDR2 FQNEAQ (reference sequence). V gave up 1 base and J gave up 4 bases, with 13 bases separating them. This CDR3 reads CASSLGATWRYGYTF. The CDR3 DNA is TGTGCCAGCAGCTTAGGAGCGACCTGGCGCTATGGCTACACCTTC.

A few counts support this clonotype. The chain carries TRBV5-4 and TRBJ2-7; 10 nucleotides agree with TRBD2. The J segment lost 3 bases and the V segment lost 2 bases, leaving 5 bases of the junction unmatched. Germline V gene data show CDR1 as SGHNT and CDR2 as YYREEE (reference sequence). This CDR3 has 15 residues. CDR3: CASSFSASGSYEQYF. CDR3 DNA sequence: TGTGCCAGCAGCTTCTCAGCTAGCGGGAGCTACGAGCAGTACTTC.

CDR3 sequence reads: CASREGGLDFYTQYF. Here the CDR3 DNA reads TGTGCCAGCAGGGAGGGAGGACTAGACTTCTATACGCAGTATTTT. The J gene is TRBJ2-3, the V gene TRBV2, with 7 positions matching TRBD2. This CDR3 is 15 amino acids long. V lost 6 bases, J lost 7 bases, and 13 bases stayed unmatched. Germline CDR1 and CDR2: SNHLY and FYNNEI.

In its sample, this clonotype was seen once. This chain's CDR3 is CSSFEGGLSYEQYF. As DNA, the CDR3 is TGCAGCAGTTTCGAGGGCGGACTCTCCTACGAGCAGTACTTC. The chain employs TRBV29-1 and TRBJ2-7, with D perhaps matching TRBD2 (5 bases). Trimming stripped 8 bases from V and 0 bases from J, with 17 bases between. The CDR3 length is 14 residues. CDR1 and CDR2 from the germline V gene are SQVTM and ANQGSEA.

This clonotype was recorded once. The J gene is TRBJ1-6, the V gene TRBV19; no definite D call. The germline V gene encodes CDR1 LNHDA and CDR2 SQIVND (reference sequence). V gave up 3 bases and J gave up 13 bases, with 13 bases separating them. The CDR3 is made up of 13 amino acids. CDR3 in amino acids: CASSIVRLPPLHF. CDR3 sequence (DNA): TGTGCCAGTAGTATTGTCAGGCTACCGCCCCTCCACTTT.

The sample holds many counts of this clonotype. The chain combines TRBV7-9 with TRBJ2-7, with 8 nucleotides matching TRBD2. The junction had 5 bases not matched to a gene; V was cut back by 6 bases and J by 1 base. The germline gives CDR1 SEHNR, CDR2 FQNEAQ (reference sequence). The CDR3 runs to 14 residues. The CDR3 sequence is CASSGTSPSYEQYF. The CDR3 DNA sequence: TGTGCCAGCAGTGGGACTAGTCCATCCTACGAGCAGTACTTC.

This clonotype was observed a handful of times. At one end, the junction sequence differs from germline, possibly due to a read error. The chain is built from TRBV10-3 and TRBJ1-4, with TRBD1 as a possible D gene (6 bases). Germline-derived CDR1 and CDR2 are ENHRY and SYGVKD. The CDR3 is 15 amino acids. In nucleotides, the CDR3 is TGTGCCAGCAGTGAGCACGGGGGGACAAACGAAAAACTGTTTTTT. Its protein is CASSEHGGTNEKLFF.

V usage is TRBV2 and J usage is TRBJ2-7; no definite D call. The CDR3 is made up of 13 amino acids. Trimming took 6 bases from V and 3 from J, leaving 12 bases between them. Germline CDR1 and CDR2: SNHLY and FYNNEI. CDR3 protein: CASRHDEVYEQYF. The DNA for the CDR3 is TGTGCCAGCAGACACGATGAGGTCTACGAGCAGTACTTC.

The chain employs TRBV19 and TRBJ1-2; 7 positions agree with TRBD1. Germline trimming cut 6 bases from V and 7 bases from J; bases unmatched to any gene: 5. The CDR3 spans 12 residues. The germline CDR1 and CDR2 sequences are LNHDA and SQIVND (reference sequence). The CDR3 DNA reads as TGTGCCAGTAGAGCAGGGGGTCTTGGCTACACCTTC. Protein: CASRAGGLGYTF.

This clonotype was picked up a small number of times. The gene calls are TRBV12-3 or TRBV12-4 and TRBJ1-1; possible D gene TRBD1, 6 bases. Trimming took off 7 bases at V and 0 bases at J, with 18 bases between the two ends. The CDR3 consists of 16 residues. The CDR3 protein is CASTLGGAPMNTEAFF. In DNA, the CDR3 is TGTGCCAGCACTCTAGGGGGGGCGCCAATGAACACTGAAGCTTTCTTT.

The V and J genes are TRBV11-3 and TRBJ2-1; possible D gene TRBD2, 5 bases. Trimming removed 4 bases at V and 13 bases at J, with 17 bases between. Germline V gives CDR1 SGHNT, CDR2 YENEEA. CDR3 size: 13 residues. The CDR3 bases are TGTGCCAGCAGCTCCGGGGTTACGGGTGGACAGTTCTTC. Protein: CASSSGVTGGQFF.

The chain uses TRBV5-1 and TRBJ1-1; D possibly corresponds to TRBD1 (5 bases). The V end lost 3 bases, the J end lost 3 bases, and 15 bases lay between the germline ends. The CDR3 covers 15 residues. Germline assignment: CDR1 SGHRS and CDR2 YFSETQ. CDR3: CASSYFGAGDTEAFF. For the CDR3, the DNA is TGCGCCAGCAGCTACTTTGGGGCCGGGGACACTGAAGCTTTCTTT.

There are a few counts of this clonotype. This sequence joins TRBV4-2 and TRBJ1-2, with D uncertain. V lost 0 bases and J lost 2, with 7 bases in between. The CDR3 runs 14 residues. The germline gives CDR1 LGHNA, CDR2 YNFKEQ. The CDR3 DNA sequence: TGTGCCAGCAGCCAAGAGGCCAGAAACTATGGCTACACCTTC. Encoded protein: CASSQEARNYGYTF.

This clonotype was seen many times. The chain employs TRBV10-1 and TRBJ2-1; no firm D call. The CDR3 has 14 residues. Germline V gene data show CDR1 as WNHNN and CDR2 as SYGVQD (reference sequence). The ends were cut back, 2 bases at V and 6 bases at J, with 11 bases in the middle. CDR3 region: CASSESGQVNEQFF. CDR3 sequence (DNA): TGCGCCAGCAGTGAGAGTGGGCAGGTCAATGAGCAGTTCTTC.

This clonotype was seen ten or more times. The J gene is TRBJ1-2, the V gene TRBV11-2; tentative D call: TRBD1 (5 bases). The V gene's germline CDR1 is SGHAT and CDR2 FQNNGV. CDR3 length: 15 residues. The V and J ends lost 1 base and 7 bases respectively, with 16 bases between them. CDR3 sequence reads: CASSLVPKGTSGYTF. CDR3 nucleotides: TGTGCCAGCAGCTTAGTGCCCAAGGGGACTAGTGGCTACACCTTC.

V gene TRBV25-1 combines with J gene TRBJ1-4; unclear D gene. This CDR3 spans 14 amino acids. V was pared by 4 bases and J by 7 bases, with 13 bases between. The V gene's germline CDR1 is MGHDK and CDR2 SYGVNS. DNA for the CDR3: TGTGCCAGCAGTGCCCTAGCGGGATCTGAAAAACTGTTTTTT. This gives the protein CASSALAGSEKLFF.

CDR3 amino acids: CASSLVGANQPQHF. In nucleotides, the CDR3 is TGTGCCAGCAGTTTAGTCGGGGCCAATCAGCCCCAGCATTTT. V gene TRBV28 combines with J gene TRBJ1-5, with a weak D call TRBD1 (5 bases). The length of the CDR3 is 14 residues. CDR1 MDHEN and CDR2 SYDVKM come from the germline V gene. The V and J ends lost 2 bases and 3 bases respectively, with 8 bases between them.

The J gene is TRBJ1-3, the V gene TRBV7-8; D gene ambiguous. Germline assignment: CDR1 SGHVS and CDR2 FQNEAQ. The CDR3 covers 15 residues. Trimming removed 4 bases from V and 4 bases from J, with 14 bases in between. The CDR3 protein is CASSSFVLSGNTIYF. Here the CDR3 DNA reads TGTGCCAGCAGCTCCTTTGTGCTCTCCGGAAACACCATATATTTT.

This clonotype was picked up many times. The chain couples TRBV11-3 to TRBJ2-5, with 7 bases aligning to TRBD2. Looked up from germline, CDR1 is SGHNT and CDR2 is YENEEA. Losses at the gene ends were 5 bases for V and 5 bases for J; bases not matched to a gene: 2. This CDR3 has 12 amino acids. The DNA of the CDR3 is TGTGCCAGCAGCCGAGCGGGGGAGACCCAGTACTTC. Its protein product is CASSRAGETQYF.

The V gene is TRBV15, the J gene TRBJ1-5; 7 bases match TRBD1. There are 12 residues in the CDR3. Trimming removed 9 bases from V and 3 bases from J; junction bases left unmatched: 2. Germline V lookup: CDR1 LNHNV, CDR2 YYDKDF (reference sequence). CDR3 protein: CATQGDNQPQHF. CDR3 in DNA: TGTGCCACTCAGGGGGACAATCAGCCCCAGCATTTT.

J is TRBJ1-2 and V is TRBV30; D is perhaps TRBD1 (6 bases). The CDR3 is 13 residues long. The V gene's germline CDR1 is GTSNPN and CDR2 SVGIG (reference sequence). V was trimmed by 8 bases and J by 1 base, leaving 14 bases between them. The CDR3 sequence: CAATRGLNYGYTF. The CDR3 coding sequence is TGTGCCGCAACCAGGGGCCTTAACTATGGCTACACCTTC.

The V gene is TRBV24-1, the J gene TRBJ1-3, with 12 nucleotides matching TRBD1. V lost 3 bases to trimming and J lost 0 bases; unmatched junction nucleotides: 8. Per the germline V gene, CDR1 is KGHDR and CDR2 is SFDVKD. The CDR3 runs 19 residues. Here the CDR3 reads CATSDGPGQGAGSGNTIYF. The DNA of the CDR3 is TGTGCCACCAGTGATGGACCGGGACAGGGGGCCGGCTCTGGAAACACCATATATTTT.

This chain uses TRBV5-4 with TRBJ1-3; 7 nucleotides match TRBD1. V lost 3 bases to trimming and J lost 0 bases; unmatched junction nucleotides: 12. Germline V CDR1 and CDR2: SGHNT, YYREEE (reference sequence). This CDR3 region has 18 residues. This CDR3 reads CASSWGPQGPSSGNTIYF. For the CDR3, the DNA is TGTGCCAGCAGCTGGGGTCCACAGGGGCCTAGCTCTGGAAACACCATATATTTT.

This clonotype has at least ten counts. The CDR3, as DNA: TGTGCCAGCAGCGTAGACGGCTACGAGCAGTACTTC. Protein: CASSVDGYEQYF. The J gene is TRBJ2-7, the V gene TRBV9, with unresolved D. The CDR3 totals 12 residues. V was clipped by 0 bases and J by 3 bases, with 4 bases between them. Germline V gene data show CDR1 as SGDLS and CDR2 as YYNGEE.

The CDR3 loop is CASRGQGIYGYTF. The CDR3 nucleotides read TGTGCCAGCAGAGGACAGGGGATCTATGGCTACACCTTC. The rearrangement links TRBV2 to TRBJ1-2; TRBD1 matches at 9 bases. The germline gives CDR1 SNHLY, CDR2 FYNNEI. J gave up 4 bases and V 6 bases, and 3 bases lay outside the gene matches. The CDR3 length is 13 residues.

The rearrangement uses TRBV15 and TRBJ2-1; D gene ambiguous. CDR1 is LNHNV, CDR2 YYDKDF, per germline (reference sequence). The ends were cut back, 4 bases at V and 5 bases at J, with 18 bases in the middle. The CDR3 is 16 residues long. The CDR3 is CATSMRSSDTNNEQFF. DNA for the CDR3: TGTGCCACCAGCATGAGGAGCTCCGATACAAACAATGAGCAGTTCTTC. Supplemented by reference TRBV15 and TRBJ2-1, the full variable domain reads DAMVIQNPRYQVTQFGKPVTLSCSQTLNHNVMYWYQQKSSQAPKLLFHYYDKDFNNEADTPDNFQSRRPNTSFCFLDIRSPGLGDTAMYLCATSMRSSDTNNEQFFGPGTRLTVL.

V usage is TRBV9 and J usage is TRBJ2-2; D is ambiguous. Deletions cut 3 bases from V and 6 bases from J, with 12 bases between. CDR3 length equals 14 residues. CDR1 is SGDLS and CDR2 is YYNGEE in the germline V gene. The CDR3 region is CASSADGSPGELFF. In DNA form, the CDR3 reads TGTGCCAGCAGCGCGGACGGATCCCCCGGGGAGCTGTTTTTT.

In this sample, this clonotype turned up many times. The chain is built from TRBV15 and TRBJ2-3, with D maybe TRBD2 (6 bases). The V gene's germline CDR1 is LNHNV and CDR2 YYDKDF (reference sequence). V lost 3 bases and J 3 bases, leaving 13 bases between the germline ends. This CDR3 has 15 residues. The CDR3 coding sequence is TGTGCCACCAGCAGCGGTAGGGGACTGACAGATACGCAGTATTTT. This gives the protein CATSSGRGLTDTQYF.

In DNA form, the CDR3 reads TGTGCCTGGAGACTAGCGGGAGTCTACGAGCAGTACTTC. Amino acids: CAWRLAGVYEQYF. The V gene is TRBV30, the J gene TRBJ2-7; 11 nucleotides agree with TRBD2. CDR1 and CDR2 from the germline V gene are GTSNPN and SVGIG (reference sequence). The J segment lost 3 bases and the V segment lost 3 bases, leaving 1 base of the junction unmatched. The CDR3 contains 13 residues. The variable domain in full, completed from reference TRBV30 and TRBJ2-7, reads SQTIHQWPATLVQPVGSPLSLECTVEGTSNPNLYWYRQAAGRGLQLLFYSVGIGQISSEVPQNLSASRPQDRQFILSSKKLLLSDSGFYLCAWRLAGVYEQYFGPGTRLTVT.

V and J are TRBV13 and TRBJ1-6, with TRBD1 as a possible D gene (5 bases). The CDR3 is 12 residues long. V was trimmed by 3 bases and J by 10 bases, leaving 7 bases between them. The germline gives CDR1 PRHDT, CDR2 FYEKMQ (reference sequence). The CDR3 spells CASSLGLSPLHF. The CDR3 region has the DNA TGTGCCAGCAGCTTGGGGCTATCACCCCTCCACTTT.

This clonotype was observed at least ten times. This chain connects TRBV24-1 to TRBJ1-2; D may be TRBD1 (5 bases). Germline lookup yields CDR1 KGHDR and CDR2 SFDVKD. There are 14 residues in the CDR3. With 3 bases removed from V and 2 bases from J, the gap between germline ends came to 9 bases. CDR3 sequence reads: CATSDGTVNYGYTF. In nucleotides, the CDR3 is TGTGCCACCAGTGATGGGACCGTCAACTATGGCTACACCTTC.